This is a list of T cell receptor beta chains from one sample in a study of T-cell reconstitution after alpha-beta-depleted transplantation in children. TCRdb called the PCR reads again in MiXCR, with one record for every CDR3 protein. This repertoire shows more than 400,000 distinct CDR3 sequences, over 10% found once; its top ten account for about 14%. This specimen consisted of PBMCs, mostly from graft donor cells, obtained 180 days after TCRalphabeta/CD19-depleted stem cell transplant. The receptors derive from a female patient aged 2-10 years who had a stem cell transplant for aplastic anemia, so the T cells may come from the graft donor. CDR3s include the opening cysteine and the closing phenylalanine or tryptophan. The order of the fields is D gene, CDR3 length, clone size, J gene, V gene, CDR3 protein, CDR3 DNA. A D gene is named only where the DNA matches it firmly. The size entry is marked missing in some rows and otherwise reads once, few, many or a size class.

D: .; length: 15; size: .; J: TRBJ2-2; V: TRBV14; CDR3: CASRRNGANTGELFF; DNA: TGTGCCAGCCGTCGAAACGGTGCGAACACCGGGGAGCTGTTTTTT
D: TRBD2; length: 18; size: .; J: TRBJ2-6; V: TRBV6-1; CDR3: CASKGLGAPAAGANVLTF; DNA: TGTGCCAGCAAGGGACTAGGGGCTCCCGCGGCTGGGGCCAACGTCCTGACTTTC
D: .; length: 12; size: few; J: TRBJ1-2; V: TRBV29-1; CDR3: CSSGGGNYGYTF; DNA: TGCAGCTCCGGTGGGGGCAACTATGGCTACACCTTC
D: .; length: 14; size: few; J: TRBJ2-5; V: TRBV12-3/TRBV12-4; CDR3: CASSTRQGSETQYF; DNA: TGTGCCAGCAGTACCCGACAAGGGAGCGAGACCCAGTACTTC
D: .; length: 12; size: few; J: TRBJ2-3; V: TRBV12-3/TRBV12-4; CDR3: CASSLEPGQKYF; DNA: TGTGCCAGCAGTCTTGAACCGGGACAAAAGTATTTT
D: .; length: 14; size: .; J: TRBJ1-1; V: TRBV2; CDR3: CASKYRELNTEAFF; DNA: TGTGCCAGCAAATACAGGGAACTGAACACTGAAGCTTTCTTT
D: .; length: 14; size: many; J: TRBJ1-1; V: TRBV20-1; CDR3: CSARLGAKNTEAFF; DNA: TGCAGTGCTAGACTGGGGGCGAAGAACACTGAAGCTTTCTTT
D: .; length: 14; size: many; J: TRBJ2-1; V: TRBV12-3/TRBV12-4; CDR3: CASSYGSSYNEQFF; DNA: TGTGCCAGCAGTTACGGGAGCTCCTACAATGAGCAGTTCTTC
D: .; length: 15; size: few; J: TRBJ2-3; V: TRBV4-3; CDR3: CASSQVRGVLDTQYF; DNA: TGCGCCAGCAGCCAAGTGAGAGGAGTGTTAGATACGCAGTATTTT
D: TRBD2; length: 15; size: few; J: TRBJ2-7; V: TRBV9; CDR3: CASSVEAGGPVEQYF; DNA: TGTGCCAGCAGCGTAGAGGCGGGAGGGCCTGTCGAGCAGTACTTC